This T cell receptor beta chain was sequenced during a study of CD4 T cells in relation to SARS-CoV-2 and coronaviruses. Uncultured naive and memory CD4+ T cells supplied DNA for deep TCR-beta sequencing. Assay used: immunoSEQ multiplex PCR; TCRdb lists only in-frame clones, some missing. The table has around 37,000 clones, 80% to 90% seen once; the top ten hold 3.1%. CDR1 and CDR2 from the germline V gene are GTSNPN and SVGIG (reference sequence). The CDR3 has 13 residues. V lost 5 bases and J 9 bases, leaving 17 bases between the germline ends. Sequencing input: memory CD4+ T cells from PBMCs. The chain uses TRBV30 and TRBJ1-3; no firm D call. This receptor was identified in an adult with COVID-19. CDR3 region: CAWGRGQARTIYF. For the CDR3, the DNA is TGTGCCTGGGGCCGTGGTCAGGCACGCACCATATATTTT.